These 28 T cell receptor beta chains were sequenced from one sample in a study of blood T cells in healthy people across ages. Sample-barcoded 5' priming and a J-beta primer mix drove a second PCR of 7 to 11 cycles. TCRdb ran MiXCR on the 5' RACE reads and lists one entry per CDR3 protein. Seen here are fewer than 1.5 million distinct CDR3 sequences, 42% observed once, and the top ten hold roughly 7.7%. Sequenced sample: blood. These receptor sequences come from a young woman in good health.

In its sample, this clonotype was seen a few times. The CDR3 nucleotides read TGTGCCAGCCTTAGCCTCCAGGGCCACGAGCAGTACTTC. It codes for CASLSLQGHEQYF. This chain links TRBV28 with TRBJ2-7; a possible D gene is TRBD1 (5 bases). The V and J ends lost 8 bases and 5 bases respectively, with 16 bases between them. Per germline, CDR1 MDHEN and CDR2 SYDVKM. This CDR3 is built from 13 residues. Looking up the rest from reference TRBV28 and TRBJ2-7 gives the full variable domain: DVKVTQSSRYLVKRTGEKVFLECVQDMDHENMFWYRQDPGLGLRLIYFSYDVKMKEKGDIPEGYSVSREKKERFSLILESASTNQTSMYLCASLSLQGHEQYFGPGTRLTVT.

This clonotype was recorded a few times. This chain's CDR3 is CSARDSGTGGTEAFF. CDR3 sequence (DNA): TGCAGTGCTAGAGATTCCGGGACAGGGGGCACTGAAGCTTTCTTT. The gene calls are TRBV20-1 and TRBJ1-1, with 11 bases matching TRBD1. This CDR3 is 15 amino acids long. Per germline, CDR1 DFQATT and CDR2 SNEGSKA (reference sequence). Germline trimming cut 0 bases from V and 4 bases from J; bases unmatched to any gene: 4.

Concerning this clonotype: Sequence at one end of the junction differs from germline and may be a read error. The gene calls are TRBV20-1 and TRBJ2-4; TRBD2 might be the D (5 bases). The tail of the sequence fits TRBJ2-7 better, so the J call may be wrong. The CDR3 loop spans 14 amino acids. CDR1 and CDR2 (germline): DFQATT, SNEGSKA (reference sequence). The CDR3 sequence is CGAVSGSKSYEQYF. The CDR3 DNA reads TGCGGTGCCGTATCGGGGTCTAAATCCTACGAGCAGTACTTC.

This rearrangement joins TRBV20-1 to TRBJ2-1; D unclear. V lost 8 bases and J lost 5, with 19 bases in between. Germline CDR1 DFQATT, CDR2 SNEGSKA (reference sequence). CDR3 size: 14 residues. For the CDR3, the DNA is TGCAGTCCCCAACACTTGGGCCGGGACAATGAGCAGTTCTTC. Translation gives CSPQHLGRDNEQFF.

This clonotype was seen once. The chain couples TRBV12-3 or TRBV12-4 to TRBJ2-7; D might be TRBD2 (6 bases). The CDR3 contains 13 residues. V gave up 6 bases and J gave up 2 bases, with 11 bases separating them. The CDR3 protein is CASRWGRTYEQYF. The CDR3 DNA reads as TGTGCCAGCAGATGGGGGAGGACCTACGAGCAGTACTTC.

The rearrangement uses TRBV20-1 and TRBJ2-3; D perhaps matches TRBD2 (5 bases). V shed 2 bases and J shed 1 base, with 10 bases lying between them. Germline CDR1 reads DFQATT; CDR2 reads SNEGSKA (reference sequence). The CDR3 contains 14 residues. The DNA for the CDR3 is TGCAGTGCTAGACCAGCGGTGGGCACAGATACGCAGTATTTT. Translating it yields CSARPAVGTDTQYF.

The chain combines TRBV6-6 with TRBJ1-4; weak D call: TRBD1 (6 bases). Germline assignment: CDR1 MNHNY and CDR2 SVGAGI (reference sequence). V gave up 6 bases and J gave up 3 bases, with 11 bases separating them. The CDR3 has 14 residues. The CDR3 reads CASSTGQANEKLFF. The CDR3 DNA is TGTGCCAGCAGCACGGGACAAGCTAATGAAAAACTGTTTTTT.

Here the CDR3 reads CASSSSGGAVETQYF. The CDR3 DNA reads TGTGCCAGCAGCTCTAGCGGGGGGGCCGTAGAGACCCAGTACTTC. V gene TRBV7-6 combines with J gene TRBJ2-5; TRBD2 matches at 12 bases. V lost 4 bases and J lost 4; bases outside the gene matches: 4. The CDR3 has 15 residues. Germline V gene data show CDR1 as SGHVS and CDR2 as FNYEAQ.

This clonotype was recorded once. The J gene is TRBJ1-6, the V gene TRBV5-1; D remains unclear. CDR1 and CDR2 (germline): SGHRS, YFSETQ. The CDR3 consists of 13 residues. The V and J ends lost 4 bases and 10 bases respectively, with 12 bases between them. The CDR3 DNA is TGCGCCAGCAGCGTCAAGGTGGCCTCACCCCTCCACTTT. It translates to CASSVKVASPLHF.

CDR3 bases: TGCAGCGTTGAGACGTCAGGAGAGACCCAGTACTTC. Protein: CSVETSGETQYF. V and J are TRBV29-1 and TRBJ2-7; D unclear. The last part of the DNA fits TRBJ2-5 better; the J call may be wrong. The CDR3 is 12 residues long. Per germline, CDR1 SQVTM and CDR2 ANQGSEA.

V usage is TRBV27 and J usage is TRBJ2-1; 7 bases are shared with TRBD1. CDR3 length equals 15 residues. Germline loops: CDR1 MNHEY, CDR2 SMNVEV (reference sequence). V lost 1 base and J lost 9; bases outside the gene matches: 9. CDR3 in amino acids: CASSLFGRWDSEQFF. CDR3 nucleotides: TGTGCCAGCAGTTTATTTGGCCGGTGGGACAGTGAGCAGTTCTTC.

J is TRBJ1-6 and V is TRBV25-1; D is unresolved. The CDR3 loop spans 14 amino acids. Germline V CDR1 and CDR2: MGHDK, SYGVNS. V lost 5 bases and J lost 6, with 11 bases in between. The CDR3 reads CASSLGRFNSPLHF. The CDR3 DNA reads TGTGCCAGCAGTCTAGGGAGATTTAATTCACCCCTCCACTTT.

This clonotype turned up a few times. This chain connects TRBV5-1 to TRBJ2-1; D is perhaps TRBD1 (5 bases). Looked up from germline, CDR1 is SGHRS and CDR2 is YFSETQ. This CDR3 has 12 residues. Trimming pared 4 bases from V and 9 bases from J, leaving 11 bases between. The CDR3 sequence: CASSPQGTEQFF. As DNA, the CDR3 is TGCGCCAGCAGCCCGCAGGGTACTGAGCAGTTCTTC.

This chain joins TRBV20-1 and TRBJ1-3; D remains ambiguous. CDR3 size: 13 residues. CDR1 and CDR2 from the germline V gene are DFQATT and SNEGSKA (reference sequence). The V and J ends lost 6 bases and 2 bases respectively, with 11 bases between them. In DNA, the CDR3 is TGCAGTGCATGGGGAACAGCTGGAAACACCATATATTTT. Its protein product is CSAWGTAGNTIYF.

As regards this clonotype: A much larger clone is a single base away; this may be a read error. This sequence joins TRBV28 and TRBJ2-4, with D unclear. The germline gives CDR1 MDHEN, CDR2 SYDVKM. This CDR3 comprises 13 residues. CDR3 in DNA: TGTGCCAGCACGACAAACCCCAAAAGCATTCAGTACTTC. Translating gives CASTTNPKSIQYF.

Only a few counts were recorded for this clonotype. The V gene is TRBV25-1, the J gene TRBJ1-2; no firm D call. Trimming cost V 2 bases and J 2 bases, with 9 bases left between them. Germline values: CDR1 MGHDK, CDR2 SYGVNS. The CDR3 covers 14 residues. CDR3: CASSEVWGNYGYTF. For the CDR3, the DNA is TGTGCCAGCAGTGAAGTCTGGGGAAACTATGGCTACACCTTC.

The chain joins TRBV6-5 to TRBJ1-3; 8 bases agree with TRBD1. Per germline, CDR1 MNHEY and CDR2 SVGAGI. V gave up 4 bases and J gave up 0 bases; unmatched junction bases: 8. CDR3 length: 17 residues. CDR3: CASSLRGQGHSGNTIYF. The CDR3 DNA is TGTGCCAGCAGTTTAAGAGGACAGGGCCACTCTGGAAACACCATATATTTT.

This chain uses TRBV28 with TRBJ2-5; D may correspond to TRBD1 or TRBD2 (6 bases each). The J call may be in error: the DNA end matches TRBJ2-7 better. The CDR3 runs to 13 residues. In germline, CDR1 is MDHEN, CDR2 SYDVKM. Here the CDR3 reads CASSPLGGREQYF. The CDR3, as DNA: TGTGCCAGCAGTCCCCTTGGGGGGCGCGAGCAGTACTTC.

J is TRBJ2-3 and V is TRBV5-1, with D tentatively TRBD1 (5 bases). Germline CDR1 is SGHRS and CDR2 is YFSETQ. The CDR3 has 15 amino acids. Trimming removed 4 bases from V and 2 bases from J, with 14 bases in between. The CDR3 loop reads CASSLAPDNTDTQYF. CDR3 coding DNA: TGCGCCAGCAGCCTGGCGCCGGACAACACAGATACGCAGTATTTT.

This clonotype showed up many times. The chain's CDR3 is CSATPGQGYGYTF. CDR3 nucleotides: TGCAGTGCTACTCCGGGACAGGGTTATGGCTACACCTTC. The gene calls are TRBV20-1 and TRBJ1-2, with 9 bases aligning to TRBD1. The length of the CDR3 is 13 residues. CDR1 is DFQATT, CDR2 SNEGSKA, per germline (reference sequence). With 4 bases clipped from V and 5 bases from J, the junction kept 5 bases outside the gene matches.

This clonotype has only one observation. This chain joins TRBV10-2 and TRBJ2-3, with 9 positions matching TRBD2. This CDR3 contains 17 residues. Germline CDR1 is WSHSY and CDR2 is SAAADI. J was trimmed by 3 bases and V by 5 bases; bases with no gene match: 12. CDR3 in amino acids: CASSPRRGGAETDTQYF. The CDR3 DNA is TGCGCCAGCAGTCCACGCCGCGGGGGGGCTGAAACAGATACGCAGTATTTT.

This clonotype was counted only a few times. The chain is built from TRBV10-3 and TRBJ1-2, with D tentatively TRBD1 (5 bases). The CDR3 sequence is 12 residues long. Trimming removed 2 bases at V and 4 bases at J, with 5 bases between. Germline CDR1 is ENHRY and CDR2 is SYGVKD. CDR3 loop: CAISEDSYGYTF. CDR3 sequence (DNA): TGTGCCATCAGTGAGGACAGCTATGGCTACACCTTC.

This chain uses TRBV2 with TRBJ1-6, with 10 bases fitting TRBD1. Germline V gives CDR1 SNHLY, CDR2 FYNNEI. V was pared by 7 bases and J by 10 bases, with 4 bases of the junction left unmatched. The CDR3 has 13 residues. This CDR3 is CASIGTGESPLHF. The CDR3 DNA reads as TGTGCCAGCATCGGGACAGGGGAGTCACCCCTCCACTTT.

Written as DNA, the CDR3 is TGTGCCAGCAGCGAACAGAAAGACAGGAGCTACACCTTC. It yields the protein CASSEQKDRSYTF. This rearrangement joins TRBV7-2 to TRBJ1-2; D might be TRBD1 (6 bases). Trimming shortened V by 5 bases and J by 9 bases, and 16 bases separated the two germline ends. Germline CDR1 is SGHTA and CDR2 is FQGNSA. This CDR3 has 13 residues. The full variable domain, its missing parts supplied by reference TRBV7-2 and TRBJ1-2, is GAGVSQSPSNKVTEKGKDVELRCDPISGHTALYWYRQSLGQGLEFLIYFQGNSAPDKSGLPSDRFSAERTGGSVSTLTIQRTQQEDSAVYLCASSEQKDRSYTFGSGTRLTVV.

The chain joins TRBV28 to TRBJ1-1; the match to TRBD1 covers 9 bases. Germline lookup yields CDR1 MDHEN and CDR2 SYDVKM. Losses at the gene ends were 2 bases for V and 3 bases for J; bases not matched to a gene: 7. The CDR3 totals 16 residues. The CDR3 loop is CASSLPTGTGYTEAFF. The CDR3 bases are TGTGCCAGCAGTTTACCCACCGGGACAGGGTACACTGAAGCTTTCTTT. Full variable domain (rest looked up from reference TRBV28 and TRBJ1-1): DVKVTQSSRYLVKRTGEKVFLECVQDMDHENMFWYRQDPGLGLRLIYFSYDVKMKEKGDIPEGYSVSREKKERFSLILESASTNQTSMYLCASSLPTGTGYTEAFFGQGTRLTVV.

V usage is TRBV11-2 and J usage is TRBJ2-5; no reliable D call. The end of the DNA fits TRBJ2-7 better, so the J call may be wrong. CDR3 length: 13 residues. Germline V gene lookup returns CDR1 SGHAT and CDR2 FQNNGV. Here the CDR3 DNA reads TGTGCCAGCAGCCCTCAGAGAACCTACGAGCAGTACTTC. The encoded protein is CASSPQRTYEQYF.

This chain links TRBV18 with TRBJ2-7; D might be TRBD1 or TRBD2, each matching 5 bases. Trimming removed 2 bases at V and 5 bases at J, with 16 bases between. The CDR3 loop spans 15 amino acids. Per the germline V gene, CDR1 is KGHSH and CDR2 is LQKENI. The CDR3 region is CASSPIRGTSNEQYF. The CDR3 nucleotides are TGTGCCAGCTCACCAATCCGAGGGACCTCAAACGAGCAGTACTTC.

The chain uses TRBV3-1 and TRBJ2-3, with TRBD2 matching over 7 bases. Unmatched junction bases numbered 9, after V lost 3 bases and J lost 0 bases. Germline lookup yields CDR1 LGHDT and CDR2 YNNKEL (reference sequence). CDR3 length: 17 amino acids. CDR3 region: CASSHRSGPPSTDTQYF. In DNA form, the CDR3 reads TGTGCCAGCAGCCACCGTAGCGGGCCACCTAGCACAGATACGCAGTATTTT.